This TCR beta chain stems from a study of blood T cell repertoires in COVID-19. This clone turned up a few times. TCRdb's copy holds only in-frame clones and misses some; the assay was immunoSEQ multiplex PCR. The profile shows some 100,000 clones, around nine tenths of them singletons. Trimming took off 5 bases at V and 5 bases at J, with 9 bases between the two ends. The CDR3 totals 12 residues. CDR1 and CDR2 from the germline V gene are SGHTA and FQGNSA. The sequence was collected from a man aged 45 to 65 with acute or convalescent COVID-19. The sequenced sample consisted of peripheral blood. The chain uses TRBV7-2 and TRBJ1-2, with no clear D. The CDR3, as DNA: TGTGCCAGCAGCCCGCAGATGTATGGCTACACCTTC. It specifies CASSPQMYGYTF. The variable domain in full, with the rest retrieved from reference TRBV7-2 and TRBJ1-2, is GAGVSQSPSNKVTEKGKDVELRCDPISGHTALYWYRQSLGQGLEFLIYFQGNSAPDKSGLPSDRFSAERTGGSVSTLTIQRTQQEDSAVYLCASSPQMYGYTFGSGTRLTVV.